What follows are 31 T cell receptor beta chains derived from one specimen sequenced in a study of response to subunit inactivated influenza vaccine. TCRdb re-called the RT-PCR reads through MiXCR, storing one row per CDR3 protein. The repertoire holds hundreds of thousands of distinct CDR3 sequences, with about 15% as singletons. Specimen: PBMCs from blood, collected around two weeks before vaccination. The receptors originated from a man between 50 and 59 years old who received an inactivated influenza vaccine.

The V and J genes are TRBV18 and TRBJ2-1; 8 bases agree with TRBD2. The CDR3 has 15 residues. With 3 bases clipped from V and 4 bases from J, the junction kept 5 bases outside the gene matches. Germline V gives CDR1 KGHSH, CDR2 LQKENI. CDR3 sequence (DNA): TGTGCCAGCTCACCCCCCCGGGGGGGATACAATGAGCAGTTCTTC. This sequence encodes CASSPPRGGYNEQFF.

The chain couples TRBV12-3 or TRBV12-4 to TRBJ2-4; 9 positions agree with TRBD1. V gave up 6 bases and J gave up 8 bases; unmatched junction bases: 8. The CDR3 is 14 residues long. The chain's CDR3 is CASSNRGLGDIQYF. The CDR3 region has the DNA TGTGCCAGCAGCAACAGGGGGCTAGGGGACATTCAGTACTTC.

The CDR3 here is CASSPRTSGRHTDTQYF. The CDR3 nucleotides read TGTGCCAGCAGCCCAAGGACTAGCGGGAGGCACACAGATACGCAGTATTTT. V usage is TRBV7-2 and J usage is TRBJ2-3; 14 nucleotides align to TRBD2. This CDR3 is 17 amino acids long. Germline loops: CDR1 SGHTA, CDR2 FQGNSA. The trim removed 5 bases at V and 2 bases at J, leaving 6 bases unmatched.

V gene TRBV7-2 combines with J gene TRBJ1-5; unclear D gene. The CDR3 totals 12 residues. Trimming took 0 bases from V and 9 from J, leaving 6 bases between them. The germline V gene encodes CDR1 SGHTA and CDR2 FQGNSA. The CDR3 spells CASSLAEGPQHF. As DNA, the CDR3 is TGTGCCAGCAGCTTAGCCGAGGGGCCCCAGCATTTT.

The chain employs TRBV6-1 and TRBJ1-5; TRBD1 might be the D (6 bases). The length of the CDR3 is 15 residues. CDR1 MNHNS and CDR2 SASEGT come from the germline V gene. With 5 bases removed from V and 2 bases from J, the gap between germline ends came to 13 bases. The CDR3 reads CASSRQGMGNQPQHF. The CDR3 bases are TGTGCCAGCAGTCGTCAGGGGATGGGCAATCAGCCCCAGCATTTT.

Only a few counts were recorded for this clonotype. The rearrangement uses TRBV15 and TRBJ2-7, with D perhaps TRBD1 or TRBD2 (6 bases each). Germline CDR1 reads LNHNV; CDR2 reads YYDKDF (reference sequence). V was clipped by 6 bases and J by 2 bases, with 11 bases between them. The CDR3 sequence is 13 residues long. The CDR3: CATRRDKTYEQYF. The CDR3 DNA sequence: TGTGCCACCAGGCGGGACAAGACCTACGAGCAGTACTTC.

This clonotype was seen more than once but under ten times. The gene calls are TRBV29-1 and TRBJ1-2; 9 nucleotides align to TRBD1. Germline lookup yields CDR1 SQVTM and CDR2 ANQGSEA. V shed 4 bases and J 7 bases; nucleotides not matched to a gene: 13. The CDR3 consists of 15 residues. The CDR3 spells CSVGMGDRVLGGYTF. The CDR3 DNA reads as TGCAGCGTTGGAATGGGGGACAGGGTATTAGGTGGCTACACCTTC.

This clonotype has more than one count but fewer than ten. This chain connects TRBV7-2 to TRBJ2-1; D unclear. The V gene lost 5 bases and the J gene lost 0 bases, with 11 bases spanning the gap. The CDR3 spans 15 residues. Per the germline V gene, CDR1 is SGHTA and CDR2 is FQGNSA. CDR3 protein: CASSDSSRSYNEQFF. CDR3 bases: TGTGCCAGCAGCGACTCGAGCCGCTCCTACAATGAGCAGTTCTTC.

This clonotype was seen only a few times. This chain joins TRBV6-2 or TRBV6-3 and TRBJ2-1, with 12 bases identical to TRBD2. Per germline, CDR1 MNHEY and CDR2 SVGEGT. The CDR3 covers 18 residues. V lost 0 bases, J lost 0 bases, and 3 bases stayed unmatched. The CDR3 DNA follows: TGTGCCAGCAGTTACTCGCGGACTAGCGGGGACTCCTACAATGAGCAGTTCTTC. It encodes CASSYSRTSGDSYNEQFF.

The table lists this clonotype with a few counts. The chain joins TRBV15 to TRBJ2-3, with D possibly TRBD2 on 5 matching bases. V was pared by 0 bases and J by 6 bases, with 19 bases between. From germline, CDR1 is LNHNV and CDR2 YYDKDF (reference sequence). This CDR3 is 17 amino acids long. The CDR3 DNA reads as TGTGCCACCAGCAGAGATAGGGATGGAGGCCTCACGGATACGCAGTATTTT. As protein: CATSRDRDGGLTDTQYF.

CDR3 sequence (DNA): TGCGCCAGCAGCTTGGCAGGCCCCCTGACTGAAGCTTTCTTT. Its translation is CASSLAGPLTEAFF. V gene TRBV5-1 combines with J gene TRBJ1-1; unclear D gene. The V gene lost 0 bases and the J gene lost 5 bases, with 11 bases spanning the gap. The CDR3 loop spans 14 amino acids. The V gene's germline CDR1 is SGHRS and CDR2 YFSETQ.

This clonotype has a count of ten or more. This chain's CDR3 is CASSQEMGGTYSYEQYF. CDR3 nucleotides: TGCGCCAGCAGCCAAGAGATGGGGGGGACCTACTCCTACGAGCAGTACTTC. The chain uses TRBV4-3 and TRBJ2-7, with 7 positions matching TRBD2. This CDR3 contains 17 residues. J was trimmed by 0 bases and V by 0 bases; bases with no gene match: 8. From germline, CDR1 is LGHNA and CDR2 YSLEER.

In its sample, this clonotype was seen a few times. CDR3 in DNA: TGTGCCATCAGTGTTTCCGGGACAGGTCTCGAGCAGTACTTC. It is translated as CAISVSGTGLEQYF. The V and J genes are TRBV10-3 and TRBJ2-7; 8 bases map to TRBD1. The CDR3 extends over 14 amino acids. Trimming took 4 bases from V and 6 from J; bases not matched to a gene: 8. Germline CDR1 is ENHRY and CDR2 is SYGVKD.

This clonotype was seen only a few times. The rearrangement links TRBV5-1 to TRBJ2-1, with D hard to call. V was pared by 0 bases and J by 6 bases, with 13 bases between. The CDR3 is 15 amino acids. Germline V gene data show CDR1 as SGHRS and CDR2 as YFSETQ. In DNA form, the CDR3 reads TGCGCCAGCAGCTTGGCTACTAAAAGAGGCAATGAGCAGTTCTTC. Translating gives CASSLATKRGNEQFF. Full variable domain (outside the CDR3, taken from reference TRBV5-1 and TRBJ2-1): KAGVTQTPRYLIKTRGQQVTLSCSPISGHRSVSWYQQTPGQGLQFLFEYFSETQRNKGNFPGRFSGRQFSNSRSEMNVSTLELGDSALYLCASSLATKRGNEQFFGPGTRLTVL.

At least ten counts were recorded for this clonotype. The genes are TRBV6-5 and TRBJ1-1, with TRBD1 as a possible D gene (5 bases). Between the trimmed V and J ends, which lost 8 bases and 10 bases, there was a span of 17 bases. The CDR3 loop spans 12 amino acids. Looked up from germline, CDR1 is MNHEY and CDR2 is SVGAGI. The CDR3 DNA sequence: TGTGCCAGCGTGGGAGAGGCAAGGGGAGCTTTCTTT. Its protein product is CASVGEARGAFF.

This clonotype was recorded a few times. The rearrangement joins TRBV20-1 to TRBJ1-1; 8 positions agree with TRBD1. This CDR3 has 13 amino acids. Unmatched junction bases numbered 3, after V lost 3 bases and J lost 3 bases. Germline values: CDR1 DFQATT, CDR2 SNEGSKA (reference sequence). CDR3 DNA: TGCAGTGCTAGTGAACAGGGGGACACTGAAGCTTTCTTT. It specifies CSASEQGDTEAFF.

Turning to this clonotype: A much larger clone sits a single nucleotide away, making a read error possible. The chain joins TRBV5-1 to TRBJ1-6; D is possibly TRBD1 (5 bases). V lost 4 bases to trimming and J lost 6 bases, with 11 bases between them. The CDR3 is 14 amino acids. Germline loops: CDR1 SGHRS, CDR2 YFSETQ. DNA for the CDR3: TGCGCCAGCAGCGCGGGACCGGGTAATTCACCCCTCCACTTT. Residues: CASSAGPGNSPLHF.

This clonotype was detected only a few times. The junction departs from germline at one end; a sequencing error may be responsible. The chain joins TRBV6-5 to TRBJ1-3; unclear D gene. The V gene's germline CDR1 is MNHEY and CDR2 SVGAGI. The CDR3 loop spans 13 amino acids. The CDR3 nucleotides are TGTGCCAGCAGTAACCAGCCTGGAGACACCATATATTTT. Protein: CASSNQPGDTIYF.

The chain carries TRBV7-9 and TRBJ2-1, with 8 nucleotides matching TRBD2. The CDR3 has 15 residues. Trimming took 4 bases from V and 7 from J; bases not matched to a gene: 9. Germline loops: CDR1 SEHNR, CDR2 FQNEAQ (reference sequence). The CDR3 sequence is CASSYTAGVVNEQFF. The CDR3 DNA follows: TGTGCCAGCAGCTATACAGCGGGAGTGGTAAATGAGCAGTTCTTC.

This clonotype was found a few times. The genes are TRBV20-1 and TRBJ1-5; D possibly corresponds to TRBD1 (5 bases). Trimming pared 6 bases from V and 3 bases from J, leaving 15 bases between. Germline CDR1 reads DFQATT; CDR2 reads SNEGSKA (reference sequence). The CDR3 totals 14 residues. As DNA, the CDR3 is TGCAGTGCCGAGGGACGGCTGGACAATCAGCCCCAGCATTTT. Translation gives CSAEGRLDNQPQHF.

CDR3 region: CASSTSYNQPQHF. For the CDR3, the DNA is TGTGCCAGCAGTACCTCCTATAATCAGCCCCAGCATTTT. This rearrangement joins TRBV6-1 to TRBJ1-5, with no clear D. Germline assignment: CDR1 MNHNS and CDR2 SASEGT. Trimming stripped 5 bases from V and 4 bases from J, with 9 bases between. The CDR3 is 13 amino acids.

J is TRBJ2-3 and V is TRBV4-3; no firm D call. Trimming took off 0 bases at V and 2 bases at J, with 12 bases between the two ends. The CDR3 runs to 16 residues. From germline, CDR1 is LGHNA and CDR2 YSLEER. CDR3 residues: CASSQEGSPNTDTQYF. Written as DNA, the CDR3 is TGCGCCAGCAGCCAAGAGGGCTCCCCGAACACAGATACGCAGTATTTT.

This chain links TRBV10-3 with TRBJ2-2, with 8 bases matching TRBD1. CDR1 and CDR2 from the germline V gene are ENHRY and SYGVKD. This CDR3 contains 14 residues. V was pared by 7 bases and J by 4 bases, with 5 bases of the junction left unmatched. The CDR3 here is CAINPGGITGELFF. CDR3 in DNA: TGTGCCATCAATCCAGGGGGCATCACCGGGGAGCTGTTTTTT.

The genes are TRBV4-3 and TRBJ1-4, with 7 bases that match TRBD1. The CDR3 is 15 residues long. Trimming removed 3 bases from V and 3 bases from J; junction bases left unmatched: 4. Germline V CDR1 and CDR2: LGHNA, YSLEER. The CDR3 is CASSHTGAPNEKLFF. The CDR3 DNA sequence: TGCGCCAGCAGCCATACAGGGGCACCTAATGAAAAACTGTTTTTT.

J is TRBJ2-2 and V is TRBV29-1; 13 bases agree with TRBD2. The germline CDR1 and CDR2 sequences are SQVTM and ANQGSEA. This CDR3 is 17 amino acids long. J was trimmed by 0 bases and V by 3 bases; bases with no gene match: 4. The CDR3 DNA reads as TGCAGCGTTGAGGGACTAGCGGGACCAACGAACACCGGGGAGCTGTTTTTT. Encoded protein: CSVEGLAGPTNTGELFF.

The rearrangement links TRBV20-1 to TRBJ2-3, with D uncertain. V lost 0 bases and J lost 3, with 10 bases in between. The germline gives CDR1 DFQATT, CDR2 SNEGSKA (reference sequence). The CDR3 spans 14 residues. CDR3 sequence: CSARDSWTTDTQYF. The CDR3 coding sequence is TGCAGTGCTAGAGATTCGTGGACGACAGATACGCAGTATTTT.

This clonotype has at least ten counts. V gene TRBV6-2 or TRBV6-3 combines with J gene TRBJ2-2; D unclear. Germline CDR1 is MNHEY and CDR2 is SVGEGT. V was cut by 5 bases and J by 0 bases, with 16 bases left in between. This CDR3 has 17 amino acids. The CDR3 coding sequence is TGTGCCAGCAGTCCCAGTCGTGGGCAATCGAACACCGGGGAGCTGTTTTTT. Translating gives CASSPSRGQSNTGELFF.

This clonotype has more than one count but fewer than ten. The chain recombines TRBV29-1 with TRBJ2-3, with D tentatively TRBD2 (5 bases). Germline CDR1 SQVTM, CDR2 ANQGSEA. This CDR3 has 17 amino acids. V was clipped by 1 base and J by 1 base, with 18 bases between them. In DNA, the CDR3 is TGCAGCGTTGAAGGTACCCAAGGGTCGAGGGGCACAGATACGCAGTATTTT. Translation gives CSVEGTQGSRGTDTQYF.

This chain's CDR3 is CSAGRGLLAGGLREQYF. CDR3 bases: TGCAGTGCTGGAAGAGGCCTATTAGCGGGAGGCCTCCGCGAGCAGTACTTC. The V gene is TRBV20-1, the J gene TRBJ2-7; 10 bases fit TRBD2. Germline assignment: CDR1 DFQATT and CDR2 SNEGSKA (reference sequence). The CDR3 is 17 amino acids. The ends lost 5 bases at V and 6 bases at J; junction bases unmatched: 19.

This clonotype was counted many times. The chain recombines TRBV29-1 with TRBJ1-1; 8 bases fit TRBD1. This CDR3 spans 13 amino acids. CDR1 and CDR2 (germline): SQVTM, ANQGSEA. V was clipped by 7 bases and J by 1 base; unmatched bases: 5. DNA for the CDR3: TGCAGCGCCGGACAGGGAGGGAACACTGAAGCTTTCTTT. This gives the protein CSAGQGGNTEAFF.

The chain links TRBV5-1 to TRBJ2-7; 7 bases match TRBD1. The CDR3 consists of 15 residues. With 2 bases clipped from V and 0 bases from J, the junction kept 5 bases outside the gene matches. Germline V gene lookup returns CDR1 SGHRS and CDR2 YFSETQ. CDR3 coding DNA: TGCGCCAGCAGCTTAGGGGACAGATTCTCCTACGAGCAGTACTTC. Amino acids: CASSLGDRFSYEQYF.